Listed below are T cell receptor beta chains from one sample, sequenced in a study of T cell responses to AZD1222 COVID-19 vaccine. Assay used: immunoSEQ multiplex PCR; TCRdb lists only in-frame clones, some missing. This table has fewer than 200,000 clones, roughly 92% appearing once. The source was peripheral blood, collected on day 0 of AZD1222 vaccination. Receptors originate from an adult in good health. The CDR3 runs from the conserved cysteine through the conserved F or W. A row's size may be missing; if present it is once, few, many or a size class.

clone size	V gene	CDR3 length	CDR3 protein
-	TRBV29-1	15	CSVGTGSYSYNEQFF
few	TRBV19	13	CASSLTANTEAFF
-	TRBV28	14	CASSVIGAWSPLHF
-	TRBV24-1	15	CATSDAGQGDTEAFF
-	TRBV27	12	CASRTSLYGYTF
-	TRBV28	17	CASSLAGGRLAKNIQYF
-	TRBV13	16	CASSTARGPPTDTQYF
-	TRBV30	13	CACRNGGGDGYTF
-	TRBV27	15	CASRFGYQGGHEQYF
-	TRBV12-3/TRBV12-4	13	CASSLTGGQPQHF
-	TRBV2	14	CASSPILGNTEAFF
once	TRBV6-5	15	CASTSPRTGGTEAFF